The next 17 T cell receptor beta chains were all read from a single sample in a study of blood T cell repertoires in COVID-19. Clones were sequenced by immunoSEQ multiplex PCR, and TCRdb holds only the in-frame ones, with some missing. The sample has 65,000 or so clones, around 84% seen once. What was sequenced was peripheral blood. These receptors all come from a man aged 50 to 59 with active COVID-19.

The rearrangement links TRBV5-8 to TRBJ2-4; D is possibly TRBD1 (5 bases). CDR1 and CDR2 from the germline V gene are SGHTS and YDEGEE. The CDR3 is 10 amino acids. V lost 7 bases, J lost 13 bases, and 12 bases lay in between. Here the CDR3 reads CASFETVQYF. Here the CDR3 DNA reads TGTGCCAGCTTTGAGACAGTCCAGTACTTC.

The chain recombines TRBV27 with TRBJ1-5, with a possible D match to TRBD1 (5 bases). The germline gives CDR1 MNHEY, CDR2 SMNVEV (reference sequence). V lost 5 bases and J lost 0, with 14 bases in between. The CDR3 spans 16 residues. The CDR3 reads CASSLTGGTSNQPQHF. CDR3 sequence (DNA): TGTGCCAGCAGTCTCACCGGGGGGACTAGCAATCAGCCCCAGCATTTT.

CDR3 loop: CASSIVAGADNEQFF. The CDR3 DNA follows: TGTGCCAGTAGTATAGTTGCGGGAGCGGACAATGAGCAGTTCTTC. The chain recombines TRBV19 with TRBJ2-1; 7 positions match TRBD2. J gave up 5 bases and V 1 base, and 5 bases lay outside the gene matches. This CDR3 comprises 15 residues. CDR1 and CDR2 (germline): LNHDA, SQIVND (reference sequence).

This rearrangement joins TRBV7-8 to TRBJ1-1, with 7 bases lining up with TRBD1. This CDR3 region has 15 residues. The germline gives CDR1 SGHVS, CDR2 FQNEAQ. V was pared by 5 bases and J by 1 base, with 7 bases of the junction left unmatched. CDR3 sequence (DNA): TGTGCCAGCAGCCCCTACGGGACAGCGAACACTGAAGCTTTCTTT. It is translated as CASSPYGTANTEAFF.

J is TRBJ1-1 and V is TRBV5-1; 8 nucleotides match TRBD1. Per the germline V gene, CDR1 is SGHRS and CDR2 is YFSETQ. Trimming took 0 bases from V and 7 from J; bases not matched to a gene: 5. The CDR3 is 14 amino acids. In DNA, the CDR3 is TGCGCCAGCAGCTTGGTCGGGACAGGAGATGAAGCTTTCTTT. Its protein product is CASSLVGTGDEAFF.

The chain is built from TRBV28 and TRBJ2-5, with a possible D match to TRBD2 (5 bases). The CDR3 extends over 14 amino acids. Trimming left V 3 bases short and J 5 bases short, with 13 bases between. Germline V gene sequence: CDR1 MDHEN, CDR2 SYDVKM. In DNA form, the CDR3 reads TGTGCCAGCAGTTTTGAAAGCGACTACGAGACCCAGTACTTC. Protein: CASSFESDYETQYF.

This sequence joins TRBV9 and TRBJ2-5; TRBD1 aligns across 9 bases. This CDR3 is built from 14 residues. The V segment lost 4 bases and the J segment 5 bases; nucleotides outside the gene matches: 6. Germline-derived CDR1 and CDR2 are SGDLS and YYNGEE. The DNA for the CDR3 is TGTGCCAGCAGCATCGACAGGGGGTTGGAGACCCAGTACTTC. Its protein product is CASSIDRGLETQYF.

This clone came up a few times. V gene TRBV7-3 combines with J gene TRBJ1-1; unclear D gene. Trimming cost V 6 bases and J 4 bases, with 12 bases left between them. The V gene's germline CDR1 is SGHTA and CDR2 FQGTGA. The length of the CDR3 is 13 residues. In DNA, the CDR3 is TGTGCCAGCAGGCTGGGAGGAGCCACTGAAGCTTTCTTT. It codes for CASRLGGATEAFF.

The chain is built from TRBV5-1 and TRBJ2-1; TRBD1 is a possible D gene (5 bases). Trimming took 0 bases from V and 0 from J, leaving 10 bases between them. CDR3 size: 16 residues. The germline CDR1 and CDR2 sequences are SGHRS and YFSETQ. The CDR3 protein is CASSLEGRHSYNEQFF. The CDR3 coding sequence is TGCGCCAGCAGCTTGGAGGGGCGCCACTCCTACAATGAGCAGTTCTTC.

CDR3 coding DNA: TGCGCCAGCAGCCCGGGACTAGCGGGGGCCCGCGAGACCCAGTACTTC. Amino acid sequence: CASSPGLAGARETQYF. The chain has TRBV5-1 and TRBJ2-5; 14 nucleotides line up with TRBD2. J lost 5 bases, V lost 4 bases, and 7 bases had no gene match. CDR3 size: 16 residues. CDR1 and CDR2 (germline): SGHRS, YFSETQ. Using reference TRBV5-1 and TRBJ2-5 for the parts outside the CDR3, the full variable domain is KAGVTQTPRYLIKTRGQQVTLSCSPISGHRSVSWYQQTPGQGLQFLFEYFSETQRNKGNFPGRFSGRQFSNSRSEMNVSTLELGDSALYLCASSPGLAGARETQYFGPGTRLLVL.

This clone appeared a few times. The chain is built from TRBV27 and TRBJ2-7; 11 bases match TRBD2. Germline CDR1 MNHEY, CDR2 SMNVEV (reference sequence). V shed 4 bases, J shed 6 bases, and the junction held 2 bases outside the gene matches. The CDR3 length is 13 residues. For the CDR3, the DNA is TGTGCCAGCAGTTCTCTAGCGGGGGGCGAGCAGTACTTC. Encoded protein: CASSSLAGGEQYF.

This clone is a singleton in its sample. This sequence joins TRBV6-2 or TRBV6-3 and TRBJ1-1; perhaps TRBD1 as D (6 bases). V was clipped by 0 bases and J by 4 bases, with 9 bases between them. Germline CDR1 and CDR2: MNHEY and SVGEGT. The CDR3 loop spans 14 amino acids. CDR3 protein: CASSYSFRGTEAFF. CDR3 DNA sequence: TGTGCCAGCAGTTACTCTTTCAGGGGCACTGAAGCTTTCTTT.

V usage is TRBV3-1 (or the pseudogene TRBV3-2) and J usage is TRBJ1-6; 7 nucleotides line up with TRBD1. The CDR3 is 17 amino acids. Trimming cost V 1 base and J 6 bases; bases outside gene matches: 9. The germline V gene encodes CDR1 LGHDT and CDR2 YNNKEL (reference sequence). This CDR3 reads CASSQVAGQDTNSPLHF. The CDR3 region has the DNA TGTGCCAGCAGCCAAGTAGCTGGACAGGACACTAATTCACCCCTCCACTTT.

This chain joins TRBV5-6 and TRBJ2-7, with D possibly TRBD1 on 7 matching bases. This CDR3 region has 16 residues. V lost 0 bases, J lost 3 bases, and 16 bases lay in between. CDR1 SGHDT and CDR2 YYEEEE come from the germline V gene. The chain's CDR3 is CASSLGLGQEGYEQYF. CDR3 coding DNA: TGTGCCAGCAGCTTGGGTCTCGGACAGGAGGGCTACGAGCAGTACTTC.

This rearrangement joins TRBV6-5 to TRBJ1-1; TRBD1 might be the D (5 bases). The CDR3 has 14 residues. Per germline, CDR1 MNHEY and CDR2 SVGAGI. Trimming took off 7 bases at V and 4 bases at J, with 16 bases between the two ends. CDR3 sequence: CASTPGGDFTEAFF. Written as DNA, the CDR3 is TGTGCCAGCACCCCGGGGGGGGACTTCACTGAAGCTTTCTTT.

J is TRBJ1-5 and V is TRBV6-6, with 9 bases matching TRBD1. The CDR3 runs 15 residues. V trimming: 4 bases; J trimming: 7 bases; junction bases outside the gene matches: 8. Germline V CDR1 and CDR2: MNHNY, SVGAGI (reference sequence). The CDR3 nucleotides read TGTGCCAGCAGTTCTTATACAGGGGGCAGACAGCCCCAGCATTTT. This codes for CASSSYTGGRQPQHF.

The CDR3 reads CASSEYLEQYF. CDR3 sequence (DNA): TGTGCCAGCAGTGAATACCTCGAGCAGTACTTC. This chain links TRBV25-1 with TRBJ2-7; D not certain. The CDR3 has 11 amino acids. Trimming removed 0 bases at V and 6 bases at J, with 3 bases between. Germline loops: CDR1 MGHDK, CDR2 SYGVNS.